This T cell receptor beta chain stems from a study of early T cells in non-severe SARS-CoV-2 infection. Study information: Sequencing targeted bulk RNA from unsorted whole blood, leaving chains unpaired.

Unique molecular identifiers were added to individual cDNA molecules. Using its own MiXCR run on the 5' RACE reads, TCRdb lists one record per CDR3 protein. The sample contains 40,000 to 55,000 distinct CDR3 sequences, 9% to 15% of which appear only once. This clonotype was picked up many times. No antigen is known for it. CDR3 length: 13 amino acids. Between the trimmed V and J ends, which lost 4 bases and 7 bases, there was a span of 10 bases. Germline V gene lookup returns CDR1 MNHEY and CDR2 SVGAGI. Study-wide results and limits: VDJdb matching skewed toward anti-spike CD8 responses, missing private and CD4 specificities.

The chain uses TRBV6-5 and TRBJ1-4; D is undetermined. The specimen sequenced was whole blood. This clonotype was obtained from an adult who was a healthcare worker with PCR-confirmed SARS-CoV-2 infection or an uninfected control (not recorded which). CDR3 region: CASSSQAGEKLFF. The CDR3 DNA is TGTGCCAGCAGTTCCCAGGCGGGTGAAAAACTGTTTTTT.